One and the same sample provided the 20 T cell receptor beta chains below, sequenced in a study of early T cells in non-severe SARS-CoV-2 infection. TCRdb reanalysed the 5' RACE reads using MiXCR and keeps one entry per CDR3 protein. The sample shows about 60,000 distinct CDR3 sequences, over 5% of them seen only once. The source material was whole blood. The source is an adult who was a healthcare worker with PCR-confirmed SARS-CoV-2 infection or an uninfected control (not recorded which).

This clonotype appeared a few times. This chain joins TRBV20-1 and TRBJ2-5, with 9 bases matching TRBD2. The CDR3 length is 12 residues. The germline V gene has CDR1 DFQATT and CDR2 SNEGSKA (reference sequence). V trimming: 5 bases; J trimming: 5 bases; junction bases outside the gene matches: 3. The CDR3 region is CSAVGLAETQYF. CDR3 coding DNA: TGCAGTGCTGTCGGACTAGCGGAGACCCAGTACTTC.

The chain has TRBV29-1 and TRBJ2-2, with D hard to call. The length of the CDR3 is 11 residues. Deletions cut 6 bases from V and 0 bases from J, with 2 bases between. CDR1 is SQVTM and CDR2 is ANQGSEA in the germline V gene. The DNA for the CDR3 is TGCAGCGTCGCGAACACCGGGGAGCTGTTTTTT. Its protein product is CSVANTGELFF.

The chain carries TRBV19 and TRBJ2-3; TRBD2 matches 7 bases. The CDR3 has 13 amino acids. Germline V lookup: CDR1 LNHDA, CDR2 SQIVND (reference sequence). The V gene end was trimmed by 5 bases and the J gene end by 4 bases; junction bases not matched to a gene: 3. This chain's CDR3 is CASSWTSPDTQYF. The DNA for the CDR3 is TGTGCCAGTAGTTGGACTAGTCCAGATACGCAGTATTTT.

In this sample, this clonotype turned up many times. This rearrangement joins TRBV7-9 to TRBJ1-1; D might be TRBD1 (6 bases). The V end was cut by 5 bases, the J end by 1 base, with 14 bases between. CDR3 length: 15 amino acids. Germline V gives CDR1 SEHNR, CDR2 FQNEAQ (reference sequence). The CDR3 DNA follows: TGTGCCAGCAGCCCAGCAGGGGCCCAGAACACTGAAGCTTTCTTT. It encodes CASSPAGAQNTEAFF. Full variable domain (missing parts from reference TRBV7-9 and TRBJ1-1): DTGVSQNPRHKITKRGQNVTFRCDPISEHNRLYWYRQTLGQGPEFLTYFQNEAQLEKSRLLSDRFSAERPKGSFSTLEIQRTEQGDSAMYLCASSPAGAQNTEAFFGQGTRLTVV.

This clonotype was found a few times. This sequence joins TRBV12-3 or TRBV12-4 and TRBJ2-7; no reliable D call. The germline V and J ends were trimmed by 6 bases and 3 bases, with 15 bases remaining between them. This CDR3 comprises 14 residues. In DNA form, the CDR3 reads TGTGCCAGCAGCCCCCAGGTTTTATTCTACGAGCAGTACTTC. It encodes CASSPQVLFYEQYF.

This clonotype appeared many times. V is TRBV29-1 and J is TRBJ2-1; 9 nucleotides align to TRBD1. The length of the CDR3 is 14 residues. With V trimmed by 8 bases and J by 5 bases, 10 bases remained unmatched. In germline, CDR1 is SQVTM, CDR2 ANQGSEA. This chain's CDR3 is CSSHTGTGNNEQFF. CDR3 in DNA: TGCAGCTCACATACCGGGACAGGGAACAATGAGCAGTTCTTC.

This chain uses TRBV15 with TRBJ1-6, with D possibly being TRBD1 (5 bases). Germline V gene data show CDR1 as LNHNV and CDR2 as YYDKDF (reference sequence). The CDR3 length is 15 residues. V was trimmed by 0 bases and J by 6 bases, leaving 9 bases between them. CDR3 in DNA: TGTGCCACCAGCAGAGATCCGACAGTTAATTCACCCCTCCACTTT. This translates into CATSRDPTVNSPLHF.

The V and J genes are TRBV4-1 and TRBJ2-5; D gene unclear. Germline lookup yields CDR1 MGHRA and CDR2 YSYEKL. Trimming removed 3 bases from V and 1 base from J, with 12 bases in between. The CDR3 is made up of 15 amino acids. This CDR3 reads CASSQAPGPQETQYF. The CDR3 DNA reads TGCGCCAGCAGCCAGGCTCCCGGGCCCCAAGAGACCCAGTACTTC.

This clonotype was seen ten or more times. V gene TRBV12-3 or TRBV12-4 combines with J gene TRBJ2-3; 13 positions agree with TRBD2. The J segment lost 0 bases and the V segment lost 6 bases, leaving 6 bases of the junction unmatched. This CDR3 is 17 amino acids long. The CDR3 DNA is TGTGCCAGCAGACCCGGACTAGCGGGGGCTAGCACAGATACGCAGTATTTT. Its protein is CASRPGLAGASTDTQYF.

This clonotype was seen at least ten times. The chain joins TRBV20-1 to TRBJ2-1, with 8 bases aligning to TRBD1. Unmatched junction bases numbered 11, after V lost 6 bases and J lost 7 bases. The CDR3 runs 14 residues. Germline CDR1 is DFQATT and CDR2 is SNEGSKA (reference sequence). The CDR3 DNA reads TGCAGTGCCACGGACAGGGTTTTTAGAAATGAGCAGTTCTTC. This sequence encodes CSATDRVFRNEQFF.

This clonotype was found many times. The J gene is TRBJ2-1, the V gene TRBV7-2, with D possibly called TRBD1 or TRBD2 (5 bases each). Trimming shortened V by 5 bases and J by 7 bases, and 21 bases separated the two germline ends. The CDR3 covers 16 residues. Germline loops: CDR1 SGHTA, CDR2 FQGNSA. The CDR3 sequence is CASSPLRLGALNEQFF. CDR3 nucleotides: TGTGCCAGCAGCCCCTTACGGCTCGGGGCTTTGAATGAGCAGTTCTTC.

This clonotype has only a few counts. This chain uses TRBV27 with TRBJ1-1; 8 bases are a match to TRBD1. Germline V lookup: CDR1 MNHEY, CDR2 SMNVEV (reference sequence). CDR3 length: 18 amino acids. J gave up 0 bases and V 6 bases, and 15 bases lay outside the gene matches. This CDR3 reads CASSRTGFGFEVNTEAFF. CDR3 nucleotides: TGTGCCAGCAGCCGGACAGGGTTCGGGTTCGAAGTGAACACTGAAGCTTTCTTT.

This clonotype was counted ten times or more. The V call is TRBV4-3, the J call TRBJ2-7; D is possibly TRBD1 (6 bases). The germline V gene encodes CDR1 LGHNA and CDR2 YSLEER. With 0 bases removed from V and 2 bases from J, the gap between germline ends came to 14 bases. This CDR3 has 16 amino acids. DNA for the CDR3: TGCGCCAGCAGCCAAGATCAAGGGGGATTAACCTACGAGCAGTACTTC. It specifies CASSQDQGGLTYEQYF.

V usage is TRBV19 and J usage is TRBJ1-5; D possibly corresponds to TRBD1 (6 bases). The CDR3 totals 15 residues. Germline lookup yields CDR1 LNHDA and CDR2 SQIVND (reference sequence). V was trimmed by 7 bases and J by 3 bases, leaving 16 bases between them. The CDR3 nucleotides read TGTGCCAGTAACAGCGGGCAGGGGAACAATCAGCCCCAGCATTTT. It specifies CASNSGQGNNQPQHF.

This chain links TRBV20-1 with TRBJ2-6; D gene ambiguous. This CDR3 region has 16 residues. Germline CDR1 DFQATT, CDR2 SNEGSKA (reference sequence). Trimming took off 0 bases at V and 1 base at J, with 10 bases between the two ends. The CDR3 DNA reads as TGCAGTGCTAGAGATCAGGTGGCTTCTGGGGCCAACGTCCTGACTTTC. Protein: CSARDQVASGANVLTF.

This clonotype was seen many times. The chain employs TRBV19 and TRBJ1-5; 11 bases fit TRBD1. This CDR3 contains 15 residues. The germline gives CDR1 LNHDA, CDR2 SQIVND (reference sequence). V was pared by 6 bases and J by 6 bases, with 7 bases of the junction left unmatched. This chain's CDR3 is CASRSDRGPGQPQHF. CDR3 bases: TGTGCCAGTAGATCGGACAGGGGGCCAGGTCAGCCCCAGCATTTT. Combining the CDR3 with reference TRBV19 and TRBJ1-5 gives the whole variable domain DGGITQSPKYLFRKEGQNVTLSCEQNLNHDAMYWYRQDPGQGLRLIYYSQIVNDFQKGDIAEGYSVSREKKESFPLTVTSAQKNPTAFYLCASRSDRGPGQPQHFGDGTRLSIL.

This chain uses TRBV5-1 with TRBJ2-7, with D possibly matching TRBD2 (6 bases). V dropped 2 bases and J dropped 7 bases, with 13 bases sitting between them. Germline values: CDR1 SGHRS, CDR2 YFSETQ. This CDR3 comprises 13 residues. CDR3 sequence reads: CASSFVEGGEQYF. The CDR3 DNA reads as TGCGCCAGCAGCTTTGTCGAAGGAGGGGAGCAGTACTTC.

This chain uses TRBV14 with TRBJ2-7; D gene uncertain. The CDR3 has 12 residues. Germline assignment: CDR1 SGHDN and CDR2 FVKESK. Between the trimmed V and J ends, which lost 1 base and 7 bases, there was a span of 8 bases. CDR3 in DNA: TGTGCCAGCAGCCAAGCGGTGGAAGAGCAGTACTTC. Encoded protein: CASSQAVEEQYF.

Ten or more counts support this clonotype. The rearrangement joins TRBV7-9 to TRBJ2-5, with D hard to call. Germline loops: CDR1 SEHNR, CDR2 FQNEAQ (reference sequence). The CDR3 has 11 amino acids. V gave up 5 bases and J gave up 4 bases, with 5 bases separating them. The CDR3 DNA reads TGTGCCAGCAGCCATTCAGAGACCCAGTACTTC. Protein product: CASSHSETQYF.

V usage is TRBV6-2 or TRBV6-3 and J usage is TRBJ2-7; TRBD2 is a possible D gene (5 bases). The germline V gene has CDR1 MNHEY and CDR2 SVGEGT. Trimming stripped 8 bases from V and 2 bases from J, with 19 bases between. The CDR3 is 15 residues long. As DNA, the CDR3 is TGTGCCAGCCGGAATTCGGGGTCCCGACCCTACGAGCAGTACTTC. Translated, it gives CASRNSGSRPYEQYF.